Listed below are T cell receptor beta chains from one sample, sequenced in a study of cytotoxic CD8 clonotypes in ibrutinib-treated CLL. Only in-frame clones appear in the TCRdb table, and some are missing; sequencing was by immunoSEQ multiplex PCR. The sample has approximately 74,000 clones; more than 75% are singletons. Material: PBMCs, obtained at disease progression, from a patient treated with ibrutinib. The receptors shown here come from a human donor with chronic lymphocytic leukemia. The CDR3 runs from the conserved cysteine through the conserved F or W. A D gene is named only where the DNA matches it firmly. Clone size appears in some rows only: once, few, many, or a class for an expanded clone.

cdr3_aa cdr3_nt j_call v_call d_call clone_size
CASSLGTNTEAFF TGTGCCAGCAGCTTAGGGACGAACACTGAAGCTTTCTTT TRBJ1-1 TRBV13 . .
CASSRLAGVRTDTQYF TGTGCCAGCAGCCGCTTAGCGGGGGTTCGTACAGATACGCAGTATTTT TRBJ2-3 TRBV4-2 TRBD2 .
CASKLPRNTIYF TGTGCCAGCAAGCTACCGCGAAACACCATATATTTT TRBJ1-3 TRBV2 . few
CASRTEIVSGELFF TGTGCCAGTAGAACTGAGATCGTATCCGGGGAGCTGTTTTTT TRBJ2-2 TRBV19 . .
CSVEGFDNEQFF TGCAGCGTTGAAGGCTTCGACAATGAGCAGTTCTTC TRBJ2-1 TRBV29-1 . few
CASSRQGTHQPQHF TGTGCCAGTAGTAGACAGGGCACCCATCAGCCCCAGCATTTT TRBJ1-5 TRBV19 TRBD1 few
CASSISWGGTGELFF TGTGCCAGTAGTATTTCCTGGGGAGGCACCGGGGAGCTGTTTTTT TRBJ2-2 TRBV19 . .
CASTHTLGRVGSYEQYF TGTGCCAGCACCCATACCCTAGGAAGGGTGGGCTCCTACGAGCAGTACTTC TRBJ2-7 TRBV13 . .
CASSLGRGLAAGITDTQYF TGTGCCAGCAGCTTAGGGAGAGGACTAGCGGCAGGTATAACAGATACGCAGTATTTT TRBJ2-3 TRBV7-9 TRBD2 .
CASSFGGPTKNIQYF TGTGCCAGCAGTTTTGGGGGGCCAACCAAAAACATTCAGTACTTC TRBJ2-4 TRBV27 . .
CASSTWDRGSEKLFF TGTGCCAGCTCAACGTGGGACAGGGGGTCCGAAAAACTGTTTTTT TRBJ1-4 TRBV18 TRBD1 .
CASSIVTGGRPQHF TGTGCCAGTAGTATAGTGACAGGGGGCCGGCCCCAGCATTTT TRBJ1-5 TRBV19 TRBD1 .
CASSEGPGNYGYTF TGTGCCAGCAGTGAAGGCCCGGGGAACTATGGCTACACCTTC TRBJ1-2 TRBV25-1 . .
CASSTTGYGNSSSYNEQFF TGTGCCAGCAGCACGACAGGGTATGGGAACTCCTCCTCCTACAATGAGCAGTTCTTC TRBJ2-1 TRBV28 TRBD1 .
CASSFGLAGGFADTQYF TGTGCCAGCAGCTTCGGACTAGCGGGGGGATTTGCAGATACGCAGTATTTT TRBJ2-3 TRBV11-2 TRBD2 .
CASSFGTGPGDEQFF TGTGCCAGCAGCTTCGGGACAGGGCCTGGGGATGAGCAGTTCTTC TRBJ2-1 TRBV11-1 TRBD1 .
CASSPQLQTNSPLHF TGTGCCAGCAGCCCCCAACTGCAGACTAATTCACCCCTCCACTTT TRBJ1-6 TRBV9 . .
CARTSNQPQHF TGTGCCAGAACCAGCAATCAGCCCCAGCATTTT TRBJ1-5 TRBV6-7 . few
CASSQERVRSGANVLTF TGTGCCAGCAGCCAAGAAAGGGTGCGATCGGGTGCCAACGTCCTGACTTTC TRBJ2-6 TRBV4-2 . .
CAIGARQGPYNEQFF TGTGCCATCGGCGCGAGACAGGGCCCCTACAATGAGCAGTTCTTC TRBJ2-1 TRBV10-3 TRBD1 .
CAIRGRGPSYNEQFF TGTGCCATCAGAGGCCGGGGCCCTTCCTACAATGAGCAGTTCTTC TRBJ2-1 TRBV10-3 . .
CASSRSTSSEQFF TGTGCCAGCAGTCGGTCGACTAGCAGTGAGCAGTTCTTC TRBJ2-1 TRBV6-6 TRBD2 .
CATSRAGGPQETQYF TGTGCCACCAGCAGAGCGGGAGGGCCACAGGAGACCCAGTACTTC TRBJ2-5 TRBV15 TRBD2 .
CASSSQQGPYNEQFF TGTGCCAGCAGCTCCCAACAGGGTCCCTACAATGAGCAGTTCTTC TRBJ2-1 TRBV11-3 . .
CASSTGLVPDTQYF TGCGCCAGCAGCACGGGCCTCGTCCCAGATACGCAGTATTTT TRBJ2-3 TRBV5-1 . .
CASSLIGTQGNYEQYF TGTGCCAGCAGCTTAATTGGGACACAAGGGAACTACGAGCAGTACTTC TRBJ2-7 TRBV11-2 . .
CASSKRCAGDSNQPQHF TGTGCCAGCAGCAAACGTTGCGCCGGGGACAGCAATCAGCCCCAGCATTTT TRBJ1-5 TRBV21-1 . .
CASSSGRQGFSYYYEQYF TGTGCCAGCAGCTCCGGTCGTCAGGGTTTCTCCTACTACTACGAGCAGTACTTC TRBJ2-7 TRBV11-2 . .
CATRYRVGGGADTQYF TGTGCCACCAGGTATAGAGTCGGGGGAGGCGCAGATACGCAGTATTTT TRBJ2-3 TRBV15 . .
CASSPHTGVQPQHF TGTGCCAGTAGTCCCCACACAGGGGTCCAGCCCCAGCATTTT TRBJ1-5 TRBV19 TRBD1 once
CAIRVGGRGGYTF TGTGCCATCAGGGTCGGGGGGCGGGGAGGCTACACCTTC TRBJ1-2 TRBV10-3 . .
CASSLKRTGANQPQHF TGTGCCAGCAGCCTAAAACGGACAGGGGCTAATCAGCCCCAGCATTTT TRBJ1-5 TRBV7-8 TRBD1 .
CASSEGGSSYEQYF TGCGCCAGCAGTGAGGGTGGTAGCTCCTACGAGCAGTACTTC TRBJ2-7 TRBV10-1 . .
CASSFRPPETQYF TGCGCCAGCAGCTTTCGCCCCCCAGAGACCCAGTACTTC TRBJ2-5 TRBV5-1 . once
CASSLVGNTYEQYF TGTGCCAGCAGCTTAGTTGGGAACACCTACGAGCAGTACTTC TRBJ2-7 TRBV11-2 . once
CASSGTGTGTYEQYF TGTGCCAGCAGCGGAACCGGGACAGGAACTTACGAGCAGTACTTC TRBJ2-7 TRBV7-9 TRBD1 .
CASRRESGNQPQHF TGTGCCAGTAGGAGGGAGTCAGGGAATCAGCCCCAGCATTTT TRBJ1-5 TRBV19 . few
CASSLGGGGVGQYF TGTGCCAGCAGCTTAGGGGGAGGAGGTGTCGGGCAGTACTTC TRBJ2-7 TRBV5-6 . .
CASSPLDRSAYEQYF TGTGCCAGCTCACCCCTCGACAGGTCCGCCTACGAGCAGTACTTC TRBJ2-7 TRBV18 . .
CASSVLAGGNIGELFF TGCGCCAGCAGCGTCCTAGCGGGGGGCAATATTGGGGAGCTGTTTTTT TRBJ2-2 TRBV5-1 TRBD2 .
CASSQGQGSYGYTF TGTGCCAGCAGCCAAGGACAGGGTTCGTATGGCTACACCTTC TRBJ1-2 TRBV28 TRBD1 .